This T cell receptor beta chain was recovered during a study of chemoradiotherapy in HPV16-positive cancers. The method was immunoSEQ multiplex PCR; TCRdb's version includes in-frame clones alone and lacks a portion of them. The repertoire has under 15,000 clones, approximately 89% of them found once; the top ten carry 22%. About this clone: The antigen is not known.

Study-wide points: Only a couple of HPV16-positive patients supplied the functional HPV-specificity definition. Candidate HPV-specific clones and E7-related TCR motifs grew in tumor during treatment.

The germline gives CDR1 SNHLY, CDR2 FYNNEI. The CDR3 has 11 residues. The V end lost 5 bases, the J end lost 3 bases, and 4 bases lay between the germline ends. The material sequenced was blood, taken from a patient who underwent chemoradiotherapy. This rearrangement joins TRBV2 to TRBJ1-2; D is unresolved. This receptor was obtained from a human donor with HPV-associated anogenital cancer. CDR3 coding DNA: TGTGCCAGCAGTTGGGACTATGGCTACACCTTC. This gives the protein CASSWDYGYTF.